This T cell receptor beta chain originates from a study of CD8 T cells in Susac syndrome. After extraction with the RNeasy kit, roughly 0.45 to 1 ug of the RNA was reverse transcribed using random hexamers. One entry per CDR3 protein, called by TCRdb with MiXCR from the immunoSEQ multiplex PCR reads. This sample yields approximately 300,000 distinct CDR3 sequences, of which about 89% are seen a single time; around 0.18% belongs to the top ten. CD8+ and CD4+ blood T cells underwent TCR beta sequencing. The sample consisted of CD8+ T cells from PBMCs. This TCR was sampled from a human donor with multiple sclerosis.

The CDR3 loop is CASSQQGTPNYGYTF. CDR3 DNA: TGTGCCAGCAGCCAACAGGGGACCCCCAACTATGGCTACACCTTC. J is TRBJ1-2 and V is TRBV5-6; TRBD1 aligns across 7 bases. The germline CDR1 and CDR2 sequences are SGHDT and YYEEEE. With 4 bases clipped from V and 2 bases from J, the junction kept 8 bases outside the gene matches. This CDR3 comprises 15 residues. Using reference TRBV5-6 and TRBJ1-2 for the parts outside the CDR3, the full variable domain is DAGVTQSPTHLIKTRGQQVTLRCSPKSGHDTVSWYQQALGQGPQFIFQYYEEEERQRGNFPDRFSGHQFPNYSSELNVNALLLGDSALYLCASSQQGTPNYGYTFGSGTRLTVV.